Listed below are T cell receptor beta chains from one sample, sequenced in a study of Graves' ophthalmopathy and Graves' hyperthyroidism. TCRdb fed the multiplex PCR reads into MiXCR, producing one record per CDR3 protein. Here the sample spans about 660,000 distinct CDR3 sequences, roughly 41% being singletons. Sequencing used peripheral blood. These TCRs come from an adult man with Graves' ophthalmopathy. Both conserved end residues are part of each CDR3. The D gene is left open where the match is weak. Clone size is not always given. Where it is, it says once, few, many or a class for expanded clones.

>TRBJ1-2|-|-|TRBV27
CASKTGDGYTF
TGTGCCAGCAAGACAGGTGATGGCTACACCTTC
>TRBJ2-5|-|TRBD1|TRBV7-8
CASSLGYGVGQGTETQYF
TGTGCCAGCAGCTTGGGGTACGGTGTCGGACAGGGCACAGAGACCCAGTACTTC
>TRBJ2-1|-|TRBD1|TRBV7-6
CASSLGVGQAYNEQFF
TGTGCCAGCAGCTTAGGGGTGGGACAGGCCTACAATGAGCAGTTCTTC
>TRBJ2-7|many|-|TRBV2
CASSYRPPYEQYF
TGTGCCAGCAGTTACCGGCCGCCCTACGAGCAGTACTTC
>TRBJ1-4|few|TRBD1|TRBV12-3/TRBV12-4
CASRPGQPSTNEKLFF
TGTGCCAGCAGACCGGGACAGCCTTCAACTAATGAAAAACTGTTTTTT
>TRBJ2-7|-|-|TRBV7-9
CASSRSGGNYEQYF
TGTGCCAGCAGCCGGAGCGGAGGGAACTACGAGCAGTACTTC
>TRBJ2-7|-|TRBD1|TRBV7-2
CASSLGIGTAYEQYF
TGTGCCAGCAGCTTAGGTATAGGGACAGCCTACGAGCAGTACTTC
>TRBJ2-5|-|-|TRBV15
CATSRAARQRQYF
TGTGCCACCAGCAGAGCGGCACGACAGCGTCAGTACTTC
>TRBJ2-5|-|TRBD2|TRBV7-8
CASSLTSGGSWGAETQYF
TGTGCCAGCAGCTTGACTAGCGGGGGGTCTTGGGGGGCAGAGACCCAGTACTTC
>TRBJ1-1|few|TRBD1|TRBV15
CATSRDRPGGVVMNTEAFF
TGTGCCACCAGCAGAGATAGGCCAGGGGGCGTTGTAATGAACACTGAAGCTTTCTTT
>TRBJ2-7|-|TRBD1|TRBV19
CASRTRDSNHEQYF
TGTGCCAGTAGAACCCGGGACAGTAACCACGAGCAGTACTTC
>TRBJ1-1|-|-|TRBV4-3
CASSQVYYDTEVFF
TGCGCCAGCAGCCAAGTGTACTACGACACTGAAGTTTTCTTT